This entry describes one TCR beta chain. Antigen unknown. In building TCR beta libraries, iRepertoire HTBI primers were used together with Arm-PCR of CDR3 regions. In TCRdb, the multiplex PCR reads were re-called with MiXCR into one record per CDR3 protein. Of 300,000 to 500,000 distinct CDR3 sequences listed, more than 20% are singletons. Per the germline V gene, CDR1 is SNHLY and CDR2 is FYNNEI. The CDR3 runs 15 residues. V was trimmed by 1 base and J by 1 base, leaving 8 bases between them. The data were taken from a study of regulatory T cells in long-lasting Graves disease. Regarding the study as a whole: Persistent patients shared more public clonotypes (around 3,000) than new patients (approximately 970).

The time point: persistent/refractory GD, antithyroid drugs over 5 years with positive TRAb. PBMC-derived RNA was used for the TCR library. Doctors identified Graves' disease using the American Thyroid Association guidelines. The collection involved drawing 8 to 9 milliliters of peripheral blood into EDTA tubes. This sample comprised peripheral blood mononuclear cells (PBMCs), obtained when the disease was refractory, from a patient treated with antithyroid drugs. The chain couples TRBV2 to TRBJ1-5, with D possibly being TRBD1 (5 bases). The sequence came from a female donor with Graves disease. The CDR3 is CASSEGGVSNQPQHF. CDR3 nucleotides: TGTGCCAGCAGTGAAGGGGGGGTAAGCAATCAGCCCCAGCATTTT.